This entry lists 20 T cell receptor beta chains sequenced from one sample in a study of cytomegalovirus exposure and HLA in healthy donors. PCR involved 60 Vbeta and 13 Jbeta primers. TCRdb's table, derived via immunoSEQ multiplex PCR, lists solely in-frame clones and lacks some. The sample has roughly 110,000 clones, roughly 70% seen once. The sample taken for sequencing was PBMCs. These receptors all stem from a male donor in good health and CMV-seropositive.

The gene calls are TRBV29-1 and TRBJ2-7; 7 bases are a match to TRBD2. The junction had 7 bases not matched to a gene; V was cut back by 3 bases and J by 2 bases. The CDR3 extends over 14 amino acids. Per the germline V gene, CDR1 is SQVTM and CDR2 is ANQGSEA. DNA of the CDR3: TGCAGCGTTGAGGGACTAAGCGGAACCTACGAGCAGTACTTC. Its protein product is CSVEGLSGTYEQYF.

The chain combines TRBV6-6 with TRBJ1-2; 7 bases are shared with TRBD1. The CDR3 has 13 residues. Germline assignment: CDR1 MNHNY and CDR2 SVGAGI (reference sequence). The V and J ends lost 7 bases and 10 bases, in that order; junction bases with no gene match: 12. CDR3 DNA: TGTGCCAGCAACTCGAGACAGGGCAATGACTACACCTTC. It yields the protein CASNSRQGNDYTF.

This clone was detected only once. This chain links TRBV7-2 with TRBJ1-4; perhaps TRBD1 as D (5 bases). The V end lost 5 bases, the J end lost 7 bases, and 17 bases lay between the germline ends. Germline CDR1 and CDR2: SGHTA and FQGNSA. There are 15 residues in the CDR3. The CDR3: CASSTRRGVGEKLFF. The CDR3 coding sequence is TGTGCCAGCAGCACCCGCCGGGGGGTTGGTGAAAAACTGTTTTTT. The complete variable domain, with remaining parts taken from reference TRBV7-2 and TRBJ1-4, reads GAGVSQSPSNKVTEKGKDVELRCDPISGHTALYWYRQSLGQGLEFLIYFQGNSAPDKSGLPSDRFSAERTGGSVSTLTIQRTQQEDSAVYLCASSTRRGVGEKLFFGSGTQLSVL.

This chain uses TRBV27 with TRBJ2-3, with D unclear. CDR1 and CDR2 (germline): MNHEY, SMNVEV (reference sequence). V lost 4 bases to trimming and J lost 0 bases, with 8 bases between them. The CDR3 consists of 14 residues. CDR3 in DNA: TGTGCCAGCAGTTCCCCCCTTAGCACAGATACGCAGTATTTT. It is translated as CASSSPLSTDTQYF.

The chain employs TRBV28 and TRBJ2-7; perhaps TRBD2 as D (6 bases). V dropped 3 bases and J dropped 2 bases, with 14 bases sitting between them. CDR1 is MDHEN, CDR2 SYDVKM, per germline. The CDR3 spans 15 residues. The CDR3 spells CASSLGNGGTYEQYF. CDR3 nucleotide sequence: TGTGCCAGCAGTTTGGGGAACGGAGGGACCTACGAGCAGTACTTC.

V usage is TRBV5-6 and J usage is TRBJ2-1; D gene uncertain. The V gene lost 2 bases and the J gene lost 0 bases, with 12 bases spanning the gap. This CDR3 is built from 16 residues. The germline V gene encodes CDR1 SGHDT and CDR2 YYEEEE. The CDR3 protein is CASSFGPESSYNEQFF. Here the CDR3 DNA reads TGTGCCAGCAGCTTTGGTCCGGAGAGCTCCTACAATGAGCAGTTCTTC. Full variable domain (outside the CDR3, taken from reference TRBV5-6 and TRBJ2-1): DAGVTQSPTHLIKTRGQQVTLRCSPKSGHDTVSWYQQALGQGPQFIFQYYEEEERQRGNFPDRFSGHQFPNYSSELNVNALLLGDSALYLCASSFGPESSYNEQFFGPGTRLTVL.

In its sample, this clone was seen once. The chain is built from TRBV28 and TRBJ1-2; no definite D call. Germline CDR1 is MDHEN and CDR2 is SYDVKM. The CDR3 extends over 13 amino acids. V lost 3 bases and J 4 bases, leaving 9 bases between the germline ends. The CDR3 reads CASSLRASYGYTF. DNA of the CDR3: TGTGCCAGCAGTTTGAGAGCTAGCTATGGCTACACCTTC.

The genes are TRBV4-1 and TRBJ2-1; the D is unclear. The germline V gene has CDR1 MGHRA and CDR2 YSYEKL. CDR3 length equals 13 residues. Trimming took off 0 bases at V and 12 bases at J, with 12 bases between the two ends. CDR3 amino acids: CASSQDKSNRQFF. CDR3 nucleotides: TGCGCCAGCAGCCAAGATAAGAGTAATCGGCAGTTCTTC.

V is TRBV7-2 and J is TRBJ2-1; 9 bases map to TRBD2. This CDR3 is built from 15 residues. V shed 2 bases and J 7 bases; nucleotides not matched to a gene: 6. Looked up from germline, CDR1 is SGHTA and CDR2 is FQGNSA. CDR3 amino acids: CASSLRREGKNEQFF. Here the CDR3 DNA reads TGTGCCAGCAGCTTACGGCGGGAGGGAAAGAATGAGCAGTTCTTC. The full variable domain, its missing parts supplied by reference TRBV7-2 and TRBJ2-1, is GAGVSQSPSNKVTEKGKDVELRCDPISGHTALYWYRQSLGQGLEFLIYFQGNSAPDKSGLPSDRFSAERTGGSVSTLTIQRTQQEDSAVYLCASSLRREGKNEQFFGPGTRLTVL.

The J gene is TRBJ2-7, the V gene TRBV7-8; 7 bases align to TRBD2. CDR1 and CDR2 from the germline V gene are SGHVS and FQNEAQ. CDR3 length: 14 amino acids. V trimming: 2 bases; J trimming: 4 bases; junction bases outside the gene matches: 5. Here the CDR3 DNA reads TGTGCCAGCAGCTTAAGCGGGCGGGGGTACGAGCAGTACTTC. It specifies CASSLSGRGYEQYF.

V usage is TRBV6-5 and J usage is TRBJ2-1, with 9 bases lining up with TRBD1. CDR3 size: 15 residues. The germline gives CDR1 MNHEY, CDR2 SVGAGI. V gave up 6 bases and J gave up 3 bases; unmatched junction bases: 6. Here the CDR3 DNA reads TGTGCCAGCAGCCTTGACAGGGGGGACTACAATGAGCAGTTCTTC. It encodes CASSLDRGDYNEQFF.

Written as DNA, the CDR3 is TGTGCCAGCAGCTTAATCTCTGGTAGCGAGCAGTACTTC. Protein: CASSLISGSEQYF. V usage is TRBV7-3 and J usage is TRBJ2-7; D unclear. The CDR3 is 13 residues long. Germline V gene sequence: CDR1 SGHTA, CDR2 FQGTGA. With 1 base removed from V and 6 bases from J, the gap between germline ends came to 10 bases.

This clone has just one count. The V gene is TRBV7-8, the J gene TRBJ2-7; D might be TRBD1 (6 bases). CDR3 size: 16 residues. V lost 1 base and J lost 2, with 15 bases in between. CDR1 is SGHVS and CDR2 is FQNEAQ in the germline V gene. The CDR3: CASSLVDRRIPYEQYF. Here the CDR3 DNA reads TGTGCCAGCAGCTTAGTGGACAGACGAATCCCCTACGAGCAGTACTTC. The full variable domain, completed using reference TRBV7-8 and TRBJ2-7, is GAGVSQSPRYKVAKRGQDVALRCDPISGHVSLFWYQQALGQGPEFLTYFQNEAQLDKSGLPSDRFFAERPEGSVSTLKIQRTQQEDSAVYLCASSLVDRRIPYEQYFGPGTRLTVT.

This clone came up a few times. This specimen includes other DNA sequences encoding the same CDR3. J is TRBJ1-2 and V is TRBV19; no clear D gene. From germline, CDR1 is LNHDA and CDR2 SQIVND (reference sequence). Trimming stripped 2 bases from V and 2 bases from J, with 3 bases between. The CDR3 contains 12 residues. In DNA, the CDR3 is TGTGCCAGTAGTATACAAAACTATGGCTACACCTTC. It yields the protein CASSIQNYGYTF.

DNA for the CDR3: TGTGCCATCAGTGAGCGTACAGGGGCAGGATCTGGAGAGCAGTACTTC. Its protein is CAISERTGAGSGEQYF. The chain combines TRBV10-3 with TRBJ2-7, with TRBD1 matching 7 bases. The CDR3 extends over 16 amino acids. The V segment lost 2 bases and the J segment 7 bases; nucleotides outside the gene matches: 14. Germline V lookup: CDR1 ENHRY, CDR2 SYGVKD.

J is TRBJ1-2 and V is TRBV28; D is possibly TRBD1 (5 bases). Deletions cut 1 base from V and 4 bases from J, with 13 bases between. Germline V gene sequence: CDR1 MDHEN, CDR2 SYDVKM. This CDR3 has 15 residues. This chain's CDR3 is CASSLLGRSGYGYTF. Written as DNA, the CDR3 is TGTGCCAGCAGTTTATTGGGGCGTTCGGGCTATGGCTACACCTTC.

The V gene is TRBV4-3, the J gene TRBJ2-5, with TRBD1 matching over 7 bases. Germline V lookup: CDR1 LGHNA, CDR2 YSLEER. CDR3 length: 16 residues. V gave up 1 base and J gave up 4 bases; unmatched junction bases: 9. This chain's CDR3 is CASSQGNRGRGETQYF. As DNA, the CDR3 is TGCGCCAGCAGCCAAGGAAACAGGGGAAGAGGAGAGACCCAGTACTTC.

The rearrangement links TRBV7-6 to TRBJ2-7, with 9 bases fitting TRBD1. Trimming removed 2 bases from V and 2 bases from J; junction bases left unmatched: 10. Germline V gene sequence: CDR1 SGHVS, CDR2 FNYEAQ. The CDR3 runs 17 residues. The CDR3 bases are TGTGCCAGCAGCTTAACCGGGACAGGGACTGTGACCTACGAGCAGTACTTC. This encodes CASSLTGTGTVTYEQYF.

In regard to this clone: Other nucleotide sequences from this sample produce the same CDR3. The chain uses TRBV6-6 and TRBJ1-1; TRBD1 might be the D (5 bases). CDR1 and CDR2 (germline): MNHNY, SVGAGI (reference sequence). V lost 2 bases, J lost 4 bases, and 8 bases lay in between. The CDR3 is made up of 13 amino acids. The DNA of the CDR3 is TGTGCCAGCAGTTACGGGGGGGGCACTGAAGCTTTCTTT. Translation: CASSYGGGTEAFF.

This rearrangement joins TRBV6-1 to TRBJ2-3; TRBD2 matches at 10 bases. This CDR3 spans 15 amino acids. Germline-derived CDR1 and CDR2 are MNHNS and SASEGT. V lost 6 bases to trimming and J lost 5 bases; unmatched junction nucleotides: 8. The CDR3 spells CASSLAGGRGDTQYF. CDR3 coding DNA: TGTGCCAGCAGCTTAGCGGGGGGCCGCGGAGATACGCAGTATTTT.